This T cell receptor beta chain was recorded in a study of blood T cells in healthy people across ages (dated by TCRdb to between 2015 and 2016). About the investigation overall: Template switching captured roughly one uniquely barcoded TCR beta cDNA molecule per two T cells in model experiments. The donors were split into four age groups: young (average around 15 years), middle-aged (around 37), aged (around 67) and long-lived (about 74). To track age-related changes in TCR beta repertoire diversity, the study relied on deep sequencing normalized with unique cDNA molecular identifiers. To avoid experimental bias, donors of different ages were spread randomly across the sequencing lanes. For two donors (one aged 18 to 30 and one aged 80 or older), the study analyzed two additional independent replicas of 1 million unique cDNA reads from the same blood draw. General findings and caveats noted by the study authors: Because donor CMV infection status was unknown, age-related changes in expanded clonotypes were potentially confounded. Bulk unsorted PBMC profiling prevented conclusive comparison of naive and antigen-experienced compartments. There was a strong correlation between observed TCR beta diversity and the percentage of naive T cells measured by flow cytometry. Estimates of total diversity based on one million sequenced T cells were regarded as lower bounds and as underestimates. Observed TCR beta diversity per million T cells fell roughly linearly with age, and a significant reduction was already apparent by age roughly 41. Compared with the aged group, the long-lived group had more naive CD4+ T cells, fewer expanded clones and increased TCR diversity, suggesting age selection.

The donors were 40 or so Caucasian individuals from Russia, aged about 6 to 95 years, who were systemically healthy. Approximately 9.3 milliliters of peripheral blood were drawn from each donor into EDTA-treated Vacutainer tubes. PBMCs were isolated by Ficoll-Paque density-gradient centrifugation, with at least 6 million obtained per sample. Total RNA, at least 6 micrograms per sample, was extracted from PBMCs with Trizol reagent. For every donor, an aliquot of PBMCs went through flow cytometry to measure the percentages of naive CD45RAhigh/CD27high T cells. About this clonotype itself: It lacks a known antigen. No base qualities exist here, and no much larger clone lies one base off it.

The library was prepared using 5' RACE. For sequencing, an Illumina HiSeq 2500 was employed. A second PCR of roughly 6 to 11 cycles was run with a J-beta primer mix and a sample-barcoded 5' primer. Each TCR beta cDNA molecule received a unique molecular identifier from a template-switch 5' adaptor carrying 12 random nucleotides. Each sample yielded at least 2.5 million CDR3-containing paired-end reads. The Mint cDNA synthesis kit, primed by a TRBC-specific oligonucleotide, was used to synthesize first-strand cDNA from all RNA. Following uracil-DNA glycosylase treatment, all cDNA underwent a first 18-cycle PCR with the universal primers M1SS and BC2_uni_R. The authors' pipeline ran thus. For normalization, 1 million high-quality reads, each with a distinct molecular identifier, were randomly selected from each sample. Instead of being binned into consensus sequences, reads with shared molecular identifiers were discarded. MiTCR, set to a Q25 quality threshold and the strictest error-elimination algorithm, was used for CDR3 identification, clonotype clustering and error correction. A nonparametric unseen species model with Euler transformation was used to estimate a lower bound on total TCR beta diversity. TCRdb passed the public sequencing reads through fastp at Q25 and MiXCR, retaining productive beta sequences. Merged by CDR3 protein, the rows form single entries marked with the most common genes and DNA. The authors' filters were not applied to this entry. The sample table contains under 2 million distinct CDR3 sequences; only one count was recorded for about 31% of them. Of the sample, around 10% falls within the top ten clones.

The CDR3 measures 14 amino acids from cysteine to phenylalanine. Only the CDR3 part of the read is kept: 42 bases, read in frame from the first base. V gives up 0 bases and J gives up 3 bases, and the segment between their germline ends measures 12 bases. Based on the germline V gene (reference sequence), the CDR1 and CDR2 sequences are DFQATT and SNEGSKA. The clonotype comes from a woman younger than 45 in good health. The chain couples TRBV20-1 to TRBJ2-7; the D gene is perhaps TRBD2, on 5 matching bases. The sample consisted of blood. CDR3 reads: CSARDHRDNYEQYF. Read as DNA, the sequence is TGCAGTGCTAGAGATCACCGGGATAACTACGAGCAGTACTTC.